These 20 T cell receptor beta chains were all obtained from the same sample, sequenced in a study of shared clonotypes between healthy human individuals. Only CD45RO-negative cells positively selected for CCR7 counted as naive CD8 cells, so terminally differentiated effector memory CD45RA+ cells were excluded. Produced via immunoSEQ multiplex PCR; TCRdb's table is partial and in-frame only. The profile covers about 1.9 million clones, with just under 95% appearing a single time and approximately 1.6% taken by the ten largest. Sequences were obtained from naive CD8+ T cells from PBMCs. Every receptor here comes from a man aged 18 to 29 in good health. Some clones in this sample may be carry-over from other donors' samples.

This clone has only one observation. The chain couples TRBV11-2 to TRBJ2-7; D may match TRBD1 or TRBD2 (5 bases each). The CDR3 spans 15 residues. Trimming stripped 1 base from V and 3 bases from J, with 13 bases between. Germline assignment: CDR1 SGHAT and CDR2 FQNNGV. CDR3 sequence reads: CASSLGGVPYYEQYF. The CDR3 DNA sequence: TGTGCCAGCAGCTTAGGAGGGGTTCCCTACTACGAGCAGTACTTC.

The CDR3 DNA sequence: TGTGCCAGCAGCTTATTCTCGACAGGGGGCTTGAACACCGGGGAGCTGTTTTTT. It is translated as CASSLFSTGGLNTGELFF. J is TRBJ2-2 and V is TRBV7-3; 10 bases agree with TRBD1. Germline-derived CDR1 and CDR2 are SGHTA and FQGTGA. The J segment lost 1 base and the V segment lost 2 bases, leaving 7 bases of the junction unmatched. The CDR3 consists of 18 residues.

A remark on this clone: This sample also contains other DNA sequences that code for the same CDR3. V gene TRBV7-9 combines with J gene TRBJ2-5; 11 bases map to TRBD2. The germline gives CDR1 SEHNR, CDR2 FQNEAQ (reference sequence). The CDR3 sequence is 16 residues long. V shed 1 base and J 2 bases; nucleotides not matched to a gene: 3. CDR3 coding DNA: TGTGCCAGCAGCTTAGTGGGGACTAGCGGACAAGAGACCCAGTACTTC. This encodes CASSLVGTSGQETQYF. The whole variable domain, remainder taken from reference TRBV7-9 and TRBJ2-5, is DTGVSQNPRHKITKRGQNVTFRCDPISEHNRLYWYRQTLGQGPEFLTYFQNEAQLEKSRLLSDRFSAERPKGSFSTLEIQRTEQGDSAMYLCASSLVGTSGQETQYFGPGTRLLVL.

This clone occurred once. The chain couples TRBV13 to TRBJ2-3; 12 nucleotides line up with TRBD1. CDR1 and CDR2 from the germline V gene are PRHDT and FYEKMQ (reference sequence). The CDR3 length is 18 residues. Losses at the gene ends were 5 bases for V and 3 bases for J; bases not matched to a gene: 12. The CDR3 DNA sequence: TGTGCCAGCAGCCCACCAGAGGGACAGGGGGCCTGGACAGATACGCAGTATTTT. It is translated as CASSPPEGQGAWTDTQYF. Supplemented by reference TRBV13 and TRBJ2-3, the full variable domain reads AAGVIQSPRHLIKEKRETATLKCYPIPRHDTVYWYQQGPGQDPQFLISFYEKMQSDKGSIPDRFSAQQFSDYHSELNMSSLELGDSALYFCASSPPEGQGAWTDTQYFGPGTRLTVL.

The chain links TRBV10-3 to TRBJ1-1; D gene ambiguous. The CDR3 is 15 residues long. The germline V and J ends were trimmed by 0 bases and 5 bases, with 13 bases remaining between them. Looked up from germline, CDR1 is ENHRY and CDR2 is SYGVKD. CDR3 sequence (DNA): TGTGCCATCAGTGAGTCGATAACGGTTCGGACTGAAGCTTTCTTT. Its translation is CAISESITVRTEAFF.

The chain couples TRBV5-6 to TRBJ1-2; 9 bases line up with TRBD1. CDR1 and CDR2 from the germline V gene are SGHDT and YYEEEE. Trimming took 2 bases from V and 3 from J; bases not matched to a gene: 5. This CDR3 region has 15 residues. CDR3 nucleotide sequence: TGTGCCAGCAGCTTTTTGGGACAGGGAGACTATGGCTACACCTTC. It codes for CASSFLGQGDYGYTF.

This clone has only one observation. The rearrangement links TRBV5-1 to TRBJ2-7; D gene ambiguous. V was trimmed by 5 bases and J by 2 bases, leaving 8 bases between them. From germline, CDR1 is SGHRS and CDR2 YFSETQ. There are 12 residues in the CDR3. The CDR3 DNA is TGCGCCAGCAGGGTGAGCCCCTACGAGCAGTACTTC. Its translation is CASRVSPYEQYF.

The chain joins TRBV28 to TRBJ1-5; 9 nucleotides match TRBD1. Germline V gene lookup returns CDR1 MDHEN and CDR2 SYDVKM. V dropped 4 bases and J dropped 5; count of bases not matched to a gene: 6. The CDR3 runs 15 residues. The DNA of the CDR3 is TGTGCCAGCAGTTGGACAGGGGAGAGAGATCAGCCCCAGCATTTT. Amino acid sequence: CASSWTGERDQPQHF.

The chain uses TRBV15 and TRBJ1-3; 7 nucleotides align to TRBD1. V gave up 5 bases and J gave up 0 bases; unmatched junction bases: 10. The CDR3 has 17 residues. Germline V gives CDR1 LNHNV, CDR2 YYDKDF (reference sequence). The chain's CDR3 is CATSPGTEGLSGNTIYF. CDR3 coding DNA: TGTGCCACCAGCCCAGGGACAGAGGGGCTCTCTGGAAACACCATATATTTT.

This clone was found once. CDR3 in amino acids: CASSPGTGLFSGELFF. The CDR3 DNA follows: TGCGCCAGCAGCCCCGGGACAGGGCTTTTCTCCGGGGAGCTGTTTTTT. The chain uses TRBV4-3 and TRBJ2-2, with 9 bases that match TRBD1. The CDR3 has 16 amino acids. V shed 4 bases and J 6 bases; nucleotides not matched to a gene: 9. Germline values: CDR1 LGHNA, CDR2 YSLEER.

This sequence joins TRBV27 and TRBJ1-5; D unresolved. V shed 8 bases and J shed 6 bases, with 14 bases lying between them. This CDR3 comprises 13 residues. The germline CDR1 and CDR2 sequences are MNHEY and SMNVEV (reference sequence). CDR3 DNA: TGTGCCAGCTGCGAGGGCGCGGGTCAGCCCCAGCATTTT. Its protein product is CASCEGAGQPQHF.

Notes on this clone: The identical CDR3 is also encoded by other nucleotide sequences in the sample. The chain uses TRBV6-1 and TRBJ2-2, with D possibly TRBD1 on 6 matching bases. Germline V gene data show CDR1 as MNHNS and CDR2 as SASEGT. With 2 bases removed from V and 5 bases from J, the gap between germline ends came to 6 bases. This CDR3 is built from 13 residues. The CDR3 reads CASSETGTGELFF. The CDR3 DNA sequence: TGTGCCAGCAGTGAAACAGGGACCGGGGAGCTGTTTTTT.

The chain employs TRBV7-2 and TRBJ2-5; D not resolved. The CDR3 has 16 residues. Per the germline V gene, CDR1 is SGHTA and CDR2 is FQGNSA. With 5 bases removed from V and 5 bases from J, the gap between germline ends came to 21 bases. In DNA, the CDR3 is TGTGCCAGCAGCCGAAAATGGGGTACGGTATTGGAGACCCAGTACTTC. Amino acids: CASSRKWGTVLETQYF.

The V call is TRBV6-5, the J call TRBJ1-1, with D uncertain. CDR3 size: 15 residues. Trimming took 2 bases from V and 3 from J, leaving 13 bases between them. Germline V lookup: CDR1 MNHEY, CDR2 SVGAGI. Here the CDR3 DNA reads TGTGCCAGCAGTTACGCTATGGGCTTATACACTGAAGCTTTCTTT. The encoded protein is CASSYAMGLYTEAFF.

The gene calls are TRBV4-1 and TRBJ2-2; D is uncertain. The germline V gene has CDR1 MGHRA and CDR2 YSYEKL. Trimming cost V 0 bases and J 5 bases, with 10 bases left between them. CDR3 length: 15 residues. The CDR3 is CASSQDKIGTGELFF. The CDR3 DNA reads as TGCGCCAGCAGCCAAGATAAGATCGGAACCGGGGAGCTGTTTTTT.

The chain uses TRBV6-5 and TRBJ2-3; 7 bases are shared with TRBD2. The germline V gene has CDR1 MNHEY and CDR2 SVGAGI. CDR3 size: 15 residues. V dropped 8 bases and J dropped 3; count of bases not matched to a gene: 11. The CDR3: CASGLDGGGTDTQYF. In DNA, the CDR3 is TGTGCCAGCGGGCTGGATGGGGGGGGAACAGATACGCAGTATTTT.

This clone occurred many times. Within the sample, other DNA sequences also encode this same CDR3. The chain is built from TRBV27 and TRBJ1-1; D unclear. CDR3 size: 11 residues. Per germline, CDR1 MNHEY and CDR2 SMNVEV (reference sequence). V shed 3 bases and J shed 4 bases, with 3 bases lying between them. CDR3 loop: CASSLGTEAFF. The CDR3 DNA is TGTGCCAGCAGTTTGGGCACTGAAGCTTTCTTT.

This clone appeared once. The J gene is TRBJ1-5, the V gene TRBV10-1, with no clear D. Trimming took off 0 bases at V and 6 bases at J, with 12 bases between the two ends. Per germline, CDR1 WNHNN and CDR2 SYGVQD (reference sequence). This CDR3 has 15 amino acids. CDR3 nucleotides: TGCGCCAGCAGTGAGTCGTTGAGAAAGCTTCAGCCCCAGCATTTT. It translates to CASSESLRKLQPQHF.

The chain links TRBV20-1 to TRBJ2-3, with unresolved D. Trimming removed 7 bases from V and 2 bases from J, with 7 bases in between. The germline V gene encodes CDR1 DFQATT and CDR2 SNEGSKA (reference sequence). The CDR3 runs to 11 residues. The DNA of the CDR3 is TGCAGTGTCCGATACACAGATACGCAGTATTTT. Translating it yields CSVRYTDTQYF.

This sequence joins TRBV15 and TRBJ2-3; either TRBD1 or TRBD2 may fit D (5 bases each). V gave up 3 bases and J gave up 12 bases, with 10 bases separating them. Germline V gene data show CDR1 as LNHNV and CDR2 as YYDKDF (reference sequence). The CDR3 runs 11 residues. The CDR3, as DNA: TGTGCCACCAGCAGCGACGGGGCCCAGTATTTT. As protein: CATSSDGAQYF. The full variable domain, with the rest looked up from reference TRBV15 and TRBJ2-3, is DAMVIQNPRYQVTQFGKPVTLSCSQTLNHNVMYWYQQKSSQAPKLLFHYYDKDFNNEADTPDNFQSRRPNTSFCFLDIRSPGLGDTAMYLCATSSDGAQYFGPGTRLTVL.